The entry below describes one T cell receptor beta chain. Its antigen is as yet unknown. A multiplex PCR was run with 60 Vbeta primers and 13 Jbeta primers. This table comes from immunoSEQ multiplex PCR, and its TCRdb copy is limited to in-frame clones, with some not included. The sample includes 150,000 to 200,000 clones, about three quarters seen only once; the top ten take around 5.7%. This sample is drawn from a study of cytomegalovirus exposure and HLA in healthy donors. Study results and caveats: In a later analysis, HLA-associated TCR beta chains were more clonally expanded than equally common others. By a later analysis, the bulk of CMV-associated TCR beta chains appeared HLA-restricted. From TCR beta sequences, most subjects' HLA-A and HLA-B alleles were reportedly predicted accurately.

The germline gives CDR1 PRHDT, CDR2 FYEKMQ (reference sequence). V was clipped by 4 bases and J by 2 bases; unmatched bases: 3. This CDR3 has 16 amino acids. The sequenced material came from PBMCs. The V call is TRBV13, the J call TRBJ2-7; TRBD2 agrees at 15 bases. The source is a man in his forties in good health and CMV-seronegative. CDR3: CASSWGLAGGTYEQYF. The DNA of the CDR3 is TGTGCCAGCAGCTGGGGACTAGCGGGGGGAACCTACGAGCAGTACTTC.